Sequencing of this T cell receptor beta chain was carried out in a study of post-analysis software for immune sequencing data. Study overall: Recorded subtypes: relapsing-remitting, secondary progressive, progressive-relapsing; some patients unannotated.

Whole-study results and caveats: People with multiple sclerosis had a significantly lower normalized Chao1 diversity than controls did. Controls had lower frequencies than patients of a few TRBV segments, which included TRBV5-6, TRBV5-1 and TRBV20-1.

V shed 1 base and J 2 bases; nucleotides not matched to a gene: 7. There are 17 residues in the CDR3. CDR1 is SGHTA, CDR2 FQGNSA, per germline. With regard to this clonotype: Its antigen is unidentified.

Tagging with unique molecular identifiers was a feature of the TCR beta cDNA libraries. Each CDR3 protein gets one entry after TCRdb re-called the PCR reads with MiXCR. The sample comprises 650,000 to 900,000 distinct CDR3 sequences, 46% of which are singletons, and around 4.7% rests with the top ten. The clonotype comes from a girl aged 5-17 years with multiple sclerosis. The chain couples TRBV7-2 to TRBJ2-3, with TRBD2 matching over 9 bases. The source material was blood. CDR3: CASSLGSAGGPTDTQYF. The CDR3 nucleotides are TGTGCCAGCAGCTTAGGGTCTGCGGGAGGGCCCACAGATACGCAGTATTTT.